Each of the 19 T cell receptor beta chains below was sequenced from the same sample in a study of neoadjuvant anti-PD-1 for oral cavity cancer. Measured with immunoSEQ multiplex PCR; TCRdb has only the in-frame clones, and not every one. The sample has approximately 15,000 clones; about 68% are singletons. The sequencing used PBMCs, collected before nivolumab (anti-PD-1) treatment. The receptors originated from a person between 40 and 80 years old with oral cavity squamous cell carcinoma.

The V call is TRBV19, the J call TRBJ2-3, with 9 bases lining up with TRBD2. V gave up 5 bases and J gave up 1 base; unmatched junction bases: 4. This CDR3 region has 15 residues. Germline CDR1 and CDR2: LNHDA and SQIVND (reference sequence). The CDR3 DNA follows: TGTGCCAGTAGTTTTAGCGGGAGACGCACAGATACGCAGTATTTT. Its translation is CASSFSGRRTDTQYF.

The chain joins TRBV7-2 to TRBJ2-3; D is ambiguous. The V end lost 5 bases, the J end lost 5 bases, and 8 bases lay between the germline ends. The germline V gene has CDR1 SGHTA and CDR2 FQGNSA. The CDR3 sequence is 12 residues long. The CDR3 loop reads CASSMLRDTQYF. In DNA, the CDR3 is TGTGCCAGCAGCATGCTCAGAGATACGCAGTATTTT.

This sequence joins TRBV5-1 and TRBJ1-1; 11 bases are shared with TRBD1. J lost 4 bases, V lost 4 bases, and 6 bases had no gene match. Germline V gene sequence: CDR1 SGHRS, CDR2 YFSETQ. The CDR3 spans 15 residues. CDR3 amino acids: CASSDGQGAGTEAFF. CDR3 bases: TGCGCCAGCAGCGACGGACAGGGGGCTGGCACTGAAGCTTTCTTT. Filled out from reference TRBV5-1 and TRBJ1-1, the complete variable domain reads KAGVTQTPRYLIKTRGQQVTLSCSPISGHRSVSWYQQTPGQGLQFLFEYFSETQRNKGNFPGRFSGRQFSNSRSEMNVSTLELGDSALYLCASSDGQGAGTEAFFGQGTRLTVV.

This clone was picked up a small number of times. The chain carries TRBV27 and TRBJ2-1; D is unclear. The CDR3 extends over 14 amino acids. Between the trimmed V and J ends, which lost 1 base and 9 bases, there was a span of 13 bases. In germline, CDR1 is MNHEY, CDR2 SMNVEV (reference sequence). CDR3: CASSLYPVGSEQFF. CDR3 nucleotides: TGTGCCAGCAGTTTATATCCCGTAGGTAGTGAGCAGTTCTTC.

The chain employs TRBV27 and TRBJ2-1; maybe TRBD2 (7 bases). Per germline, CDR1 MNHEY and CDR2 SMNVEV (reference sequence). V was trimmed by 5 bases and J by 5 bases, leaving 22 bases between them. The CDR3 totals 17 residues. DNA of the CDR3: TGTGCCAGCAGTGGGTCGGGGGGCCCCGGGGATAACAATGAGCAGTTCTTC. Translating gives CASSGSGGPGDNNEQFF.

The rearrangement uses TRBV6-6 and TRBJ1-1, with D uncertain. V shed 0 bases and J shed 2 bases, with 7 bases lying between them. The germline gives CDR1 MNHNY, CDR2 SVGAGI (reference sequence). The CDR3 loop spans 14 amino acids. The CDR3 here is CASSYSWVNTEAFF. Here the CDR3 DNA reads TGTGCCAGCAGTTACTCATGGGTCAACACTGAAGCTTTCTTT.

The rearrangement links TRBV10-2 to TRBJ2-7; TRBD1 matches at 9 bases. The CDR3 has 13 residues. Trimming at V came to 10 bases and at J to 6 bases, leaving 10 bases not matched to a gene. Per germline, CDR1 WSHSY and CDR2 SAAADI. CDR3 protein: CATTRDREFEQYF. The CDR3 nucleotides are TGCGCCACTACCCGGGACAGGGAATTCGAGCAGTACTTC.

The chain's CDR3 is CASSSGDTLGEKLFF. The CDR3 DNA reads as TGTGCCAGCAGCTCGGGCGACACCTTGGGTGAAAAACTGTTTTTT. The chain recombines TRBV5-4 with TRBJ1-4; D remains ambiguous. V was trimmed by 3 bases and J by 7 bases, leaving 16 bases between them. In germline, CDR1 is SGHNT, CDR2 YYREEE (reference sequence). The CDR3 is 15 amino acids. Combining the CDR3 with reference TRBV5-4 and TRBJ1-4 gives the whole variable domain ETGVTQSPTHLIKTRGQQVTLRCSSQSGHNTVSWYQQALGQGPQFIFQYYREEENGRGNFPPRFSGLQFPNYSSELNVNALELDDSALYLCASSSGDTLGEKLFFGSGTQLSVL.

The J gene is TRBJ1-4, the V gene TRBV15; 9 bases are shared with TRBD1. Germline V gene lookup returns CDR1 LNHNV and CDR2 YYDKDF (reference sequence). V shed 5 bases, J shed 10 bases, and the junction held 14 bases outside the gene matches. The CDR3 contains 16 residues. CDR3 DNA: TGTGCCACCAGCGGGATTACCGGGACAGGGTCTGGAAAACTGTTTTTT. Residues: CATSGITGTGSGKLFF.

A single count supports this clone. The J gene is TRBJ1-2, the V gene TRBV7-9; D not certain. The CDR3 runs 14 residues. CDR1 SEHNR and CDR2 FQNEAQ come from the germline V gene (reference sequence). V was cut by 2 bases and J by 8 bases, with 15 bases left in between. The CDR3 DNA is TGTGCCAGCAGCTTATTTCCCCAGAAGCGCGGCTACACCTTC. Its translation is CASSLFPQKRGYTF.

The gene calls are TRBV28 and TRBJ2-7, with 7 bases lining up with TRBD1. With 5 bases clipped from V and 3 bases from J, the junction kept 13 bases outside the gene matches. CDR3 length equals 16 residues. Germline values: CDR1 MDHEN, CDR2 SYDVKM. CDR3 protein: CASSLLGTDVFYEQYF. The CDR3 region has the DNA TGTGCCAGCAGTCTCCTCGGGACAGATGTTTTCTACGAGCAGTACTTC.

This clone was seen more than once but under ten times. This chain connects TRBV19 to TRBJ1-2; no definite D call. The CDR3 runs to 14 residues. The V end lost 5 bases, the J end lost 5 bases, and 15 bases lay between the germline ends. Germline CDR1 reads LNHDA; CDR2 reads SQIVND (reference sequence). CDR3 residues: CASSSGERWYGYTF. The CDR3 region has the DNA TGTGCCAGTAGTTCTGGGGAAAGATGGTATGGCTACACCTTC.

The chain uses TRBV5-1 and TRBJ1-1; the D gene is possibly TRBD1 (6 bases). The CDR3 length is 15 residues. CDR1 is SGHRS, CDR2 YFSETQ, per germline. Trimming took off 4 bases at V and 7 bases at J, with 20 bases between the two ends. The CDR3: CASSSNPGTLSEAFF. CDR3 nucleotide sequence: TGCGCCAGCAGCAGTAACCCCGGGACACTGAGTGAAGCTTTCTTT.

This chain links TRBV9 with TRBJ2-7; perhaps TRBD2 as D (5 bases). Trimming took 0 bases from V and 3 from J, leaving 10 bases between them. CDR1 is SGDLS and CDR2 is YYNGEE in the germline V gene. There are 14 residues in the CDR3. The CDR3 protein is CASSVGTSGYEQYF. Written as DNA, the CDR3 is TGTGCCAGCAGCGTAGGGACGAGCGGCTACGAGCAGTACTTC.

The chain carries TRBV18 and TRBJ2-3; 10 bases align to TRBD2. Unmatched junction bases numbered 9, after V lost 3 bases and J lost 3 bases. The CDR3 has 17 residues. Per the germline V gene, CDR1 is KGHSH and CDR2 is LQKENI. Written as DNA, the CDR3 is TGTGCCAGCTCACCGAGCGGGGGGGCCGGTAGGACAGATACGCAGTATTTT. Encoded protein: CASSPSGGAGRTDTQYF. The full variable domain, its missing parts supplied by reference TRBV18 and TRBJ2-3, is NAGVMQNPRHLVRRRGQEARLRCSPMKGHSHVYWYRQLPEEGLKFMVYLQKENIIDESGMPKERFSAEFPKEGPSILRIQQVVRGDSAAYFCASSPSGGAGRTDTQYFGPGTRLTVL.

The rearrangement links TRBV7-9 to TRBJ1-2; unclear D gene. Between the trimmed V and J ends, which lost 2 bases and 0 bases, there was a span of 13 bases. The germline V gene has CDR1 SEHNR and CDR2 FQNEAQ (reference sequence). The CDR3 runs to 16 residues. CDR3 amino acids: CASSLSASGANYGYTF. The CDR3 nucleotides read TGTGCCAGCAGCTTATCCGCTAGTGGGGCTAACTATGGCTACACCTTC.

The gene calls are TRBV5-1 and TRBJ2-7; D is possibly TRBD1 (6 bases). Trimming pared 1 base from V and 4 bases from J, leaving 9 bases between. Per the germline V gene, CDR1 is SGHRS and CDR2 is YFSETQ. This CDR3 has 13 residues. CDR3 region: CASSLQGLYEQYF. In DNA, the CDR3 is TGCGCCAGCAGCTTGCAGGGGCTATACGAGCAGTACTTC.

The V and J genes are TRBV29-1 and TRBJ2-3; unclear D gene. Trimming shortened V by 7 bases and J by 2 bases, and 13 bases separated the two germline ends. Germline V gene sequence: CDR1 SQVTM, CDR2 ANQGSEA. There are 13 residues in the CDR3. CDR3 in DNA: TGCAGCGCCGAAAAATCCCTCACAGATACGCAGTATTTT. This encodes CSAEKSLTDTQYF.

The chain has TRBV10-3 and TRBJ2-1; possibly TRBD2 for D (5 bases). Germline loops: CDR1 ENHRY, CDR2 SYGVKD. This CDR3 spans 15 amino acids. V lost 6 bases and J 3 bases, leaving 15 bases between the germline ends. In DNA, the CDR3 is TGTGCCATCAGCCCAGTAGTCGAGGGCTACAATGAGCAGTTCTTC. Translated: CAISPVVEGYNEQFF.